These T cell receptor beta chains were read from a single sample in a study of PD-1 blockade in mismatch repair-deficient tumors. TCRdb keeps only in-frame clones here, not all; method: immunoSEQ multiplex PCR. The repertoire holds about 63,000 clones, with around 88% as singletons. Sequences were derived from peripheral blood, sampled 52 weeks after starting pembrolizumab. These TCRs come from an adult with mismatch repair-deficient cancer. The CDR3 runs from the conserved cysteine through the conserved F or W. The D gene is left open where the match is weak. Clone size is stated in some rows and not others, as once, few, many or a class when expanded.

V	J	D	size	DNA	CDR3
TRBV11-3	TRBJ2-7	.	.	TGTGCCAGCAGCTTAGGGCTTAGAACATACGAGCAGTACTTC	CASSLGLRTYEQYF
TRBV5-1	TRBJ2-6	.	few	TGCGCCAGCAGGCTGGAGGGGGTAACGGGGGCCAACGTCCTGACTTTC	CASRLEGVTGANVLTF
TRBV5-5	TRBJ2-7	.	.	TGTGCCAGCAGTTCTCGGACAGCACCCCAACCTTACGAGCAGTACTTC	CASSSRTAPQPYEQYF
TRBV27	TRBJ2-2	TRBD2	.	TGTGCCAGCAGTTTCTGGACTAGCGGCACCGGGGAGCTGTTTTTT	CASSFWTSGTGELFF
TRBV27	TRBJ2-3	.	.	TGTGCCAGCACCAAGGGCCTCACAGATACGCAGTATTTT	CASTKGLTDTQYF
TRBV4-2	TRBJ2-7	.	.	TGTGCCAGCAGCCAATATGTTGGATTGCTAGCAGAATACGAGCAGTACTTC	CASSQYVGLLAEYEQYF
TRBV6-1	TRBJ1-2	.	.	TGTGCCAGCAGTCCCCCTCCGGACTATGGCTACACCTTC	CASSPPPDYGYTF
TRBV25-1	TRBJ1-4	.	few	TGTGCCAGCGGGGGAGTAAAACTGTTTTTT	CASGGVKLFF
TRBV6-1	TRBJ1-4	.	.	TGTGCCAGCAGTGGGGGGCAGAACGGGGAAAAACTGTTTTTT	CASSGGQNGEKLFF
TRBV19	TRBJ2-3	TRBD1	.	TGTGCCAGTAGCCGGGGGACAGGGTCTTCCACAGATACGCAGTATTTT	CASSRGTGSSTDTQYF
TRBV28	TRBJ2-3	.	.	TGTGCCAGCACTCCTTTAGTATTATTGTTGCGGGATACATCGGATACGCAGTATTTT	CASTPLVLLLRDTSDTQYF
TRBV14	TRBJ2-1	.	.	TGTGCCAGCAGCCACGGGGGATTAGCAGAGAGGCACAATGAGCAGTTCTTC	CASSHGGLAERHNEQFF
TRBV11-2	TRBJ2-3	TRBD2	.	TGTGCCAGCAGCCCTAGCGGGAGGGCCCCAGATACGCAGTATTTT	CASSPSGRAPDTQYF
TRBV4-1	TRBJ2-7	TRBD2	.	TGCGCCAGCAGCCAAGGAATTAGAGCGGGGACGTCCTACGAGCAGTACTTC	CASSQGIRAGTSYEQYF
TRBV7-8	TRBJ2-1	.	.	TGTGCCAGCAGCTTGGAAGTGAGGGTTCGGTTCTTC	CASSLEVRVRFF
TRBV11-3	TRBJ1-4	.	.	TGTGCCAGCAGCTTAGTTGCAACTAATGAAAAACTGTTTTTT	CASSLVATNEKLFF
TRBV4-3	TRBJ2-7	TRBD2	.	TGCGCCAGCAGCCAAGGTGGGACTAGCGGGAACTACGAGCAGTACTTC	CASSQGGTSGNYEQYF
TRBV25-1	TRBJ2-3	.	once	TGTGCCAGCAGTGATTTCTATAGCACAGATACGCAGTATTTT	CASSDFYSTDTQYF
TRBV7-8	TRBJ2-3	.	.	TGTGCCAGCAGCTTAGTTGTACCGGGAAGAACAGATACGCAGTATTTT	CASSLVVPGRTDTQYF